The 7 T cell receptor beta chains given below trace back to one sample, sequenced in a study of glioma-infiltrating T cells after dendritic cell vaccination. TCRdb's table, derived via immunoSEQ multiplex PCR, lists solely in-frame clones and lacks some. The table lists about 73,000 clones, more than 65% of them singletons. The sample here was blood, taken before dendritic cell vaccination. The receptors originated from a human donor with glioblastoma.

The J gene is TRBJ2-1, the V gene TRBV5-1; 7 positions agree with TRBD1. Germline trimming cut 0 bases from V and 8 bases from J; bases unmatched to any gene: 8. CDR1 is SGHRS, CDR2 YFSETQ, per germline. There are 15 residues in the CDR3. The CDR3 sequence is CASSLAGQFQDEQFF. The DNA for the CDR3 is TGCGCCAGCAGCTTGGCGGGACAGTTTCAGGATGAGCAGTTCTTC.

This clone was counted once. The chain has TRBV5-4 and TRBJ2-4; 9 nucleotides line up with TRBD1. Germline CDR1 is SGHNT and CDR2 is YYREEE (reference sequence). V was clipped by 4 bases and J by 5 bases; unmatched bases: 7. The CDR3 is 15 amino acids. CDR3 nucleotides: TGTGCCAGCAGCCCCACGGGACAGGGCGAAAACATTCAGTACTTC. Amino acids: CASSPTGQGENIQYF.

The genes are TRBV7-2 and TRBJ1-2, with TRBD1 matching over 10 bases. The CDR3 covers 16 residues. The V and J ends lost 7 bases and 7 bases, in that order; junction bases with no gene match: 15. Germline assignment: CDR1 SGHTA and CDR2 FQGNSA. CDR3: CASTPMGQGSFGGYTF. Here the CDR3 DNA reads TGTGCCAGCACCCCTATGGGACAGGGGTCTTTCGGTGGCTACACCTTC.

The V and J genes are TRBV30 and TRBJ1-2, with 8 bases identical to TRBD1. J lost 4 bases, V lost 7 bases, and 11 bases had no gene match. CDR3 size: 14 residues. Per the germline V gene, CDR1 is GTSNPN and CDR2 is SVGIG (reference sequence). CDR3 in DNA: TGTGCCTCAGCGTCAGGGGGCGCGGGCTATGGCTACACCTTC. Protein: CASASGGAGYGYTF.

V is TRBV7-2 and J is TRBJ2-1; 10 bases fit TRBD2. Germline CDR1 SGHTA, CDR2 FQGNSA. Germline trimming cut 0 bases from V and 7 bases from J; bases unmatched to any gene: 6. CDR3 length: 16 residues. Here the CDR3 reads CASSLALGLAANEQFF. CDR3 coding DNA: TGTGCCAGCAGCTTAGCTCTAGGACTAGCGGCTAATGAGCAGTTCTTC.

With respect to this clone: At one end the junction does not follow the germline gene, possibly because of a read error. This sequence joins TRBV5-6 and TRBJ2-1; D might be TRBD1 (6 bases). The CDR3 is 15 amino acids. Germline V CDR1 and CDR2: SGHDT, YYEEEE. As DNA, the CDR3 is TGTGTCAGCAGCCTACGGATTGGACAGCTCCATGAGCAGTTCTTC. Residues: CVSSLRIGQLHEQFF.

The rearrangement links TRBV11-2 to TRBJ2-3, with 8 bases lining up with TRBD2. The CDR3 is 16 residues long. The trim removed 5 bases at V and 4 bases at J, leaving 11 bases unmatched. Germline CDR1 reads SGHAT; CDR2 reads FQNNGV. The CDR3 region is CASSRRTSPSADTQYF. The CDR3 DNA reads TGTGCCAGCAGCAGACGGACTAGCCCCTCGGCAGATACGCAGTATTTT.